Presented here are 28 T cell receptor beta chains from one specimen sequenced in a study of cytomegalovirus exposure and HLA in healthy donors. PCR involved 60 Vbeta and 13 Jbeta primers. TCRdb's table, derived via immunoSEQ multiplex PCR, lists solely in-frame clones and lacks some. The repertoire holds about 240,000 clones, with 81% as singletons. The sample was PBMCs. The receptors come from a woman aged 60 to 75 in good health and CMV-seropositive.

V gene TRBV4-1 combines with J gene TRBJ2-2, with a possible D match to TRBD1 (5 bases). Germline CDR1 MGHRA, CDR2 YSYEKL. The germline V and J ends were trimmed by 8 bases and 4 bases, with 11 bases remaining between them. This CDR3 has 13 amino acids. CDR3 loop: CASQARATGELFF. The DNA of the CDR3 is TGCGCCAGCCAAGCCAGGGCCACCGGGGAGCTGTTTTTT.

This chain connects TRBV18 to TRBJ1-1, with D unresolved. In germline, CDR1 is KGHSH, CDR2 LQKENI. CDR3 length: 15 residues. Trimming removed 1 base from V and 4 bases from J, with 13 bases in between. The CDR3 nucleotides read TGTGCCAGCTCACCACAACCCGCCGAGGGCACTGAAGCTTTCTTT. This translates into CASSPQPAEGTEAFF.

This sequence joins TRBV27 and TRBJ1-1, with 8 bases lining up with TRBD1. V lost 3 bases and J lost 3; bases outside the gene matches: 6. Per germline, CDR1 MNHEY and CDR2 SMNVEV (reference sequence). CDR3 length: 15 residues. CDR3 protein: CASSFRGRIYTEAFF. The DNA for the CDR3 is TGTGCCAGCAGTTTCAGGGGGCGGATCTACACTGAAGCTTTCTTT.

The chain links TRBV10-3 to TRBJ2-2; TRBD2 matches 10 bases. The J segment lost 8 bases and the V segment lost 7 bases, leaving 16 bases of the junction unmatched. The length of the CDR3 is 17 residues. Germline-derived CDR1 and CDR2 are ENHRY and SYGVKD. The CDR3 reads CAITKEELAGVRGELFF. The CDR3 bases are TGTGCCATCACCAAGGAGGAGCTAGCGGGAGTTCGGGGGGAGCTGTTTTTT.

This clone has only one observation. This chain uses TRBV7-2 with TRBJ1-6; D gene uncertain. CDR1 and CDR2 from the germline V gene are SGHTA and FQGNSA. Trimming cost V 5 bases and J 8 bases, with 7 bases left between them. The CDR3 is 12 amino acids. In nucleotides, the CDR3 is TGTGCCAGCAGCCCACTAGATTCACCCCTCCACTTT. Translating it yields CASSPLDSPLHF.

This chain uses TRBV7-9 with TRBJ2-7; D is possibly TRBD1 (6 bases). CDR3 size: 13 residues. The V gene lost 5 bases and the J gene lost 4 bases, with 12 bases spanning the gap. Germline lookup yields CDR1 SEHNR and CDR2 FQNEAQ (reference sequence). The CDR3 loop reads CASSLPDRYEQYF. In nucleotides, the CDR3 is TGTGCCAGCAGCCTACCGGACAGATACGAGCAGTACTTC.

In DNA form, the CDR3 reads TGTGCCAGCACCCTTATGGGCAGCACCGGGGAGCTGTTTTTT. Translating gives CASTLMGSTGELFF. The J gene is TRBJ2-2, the V gene TRBV7-9; no clear D gene. Looked up from germline, CDR1 is SEHNR and CDR2 is FQNEAQ (reference sequence). The ends were cut back, 7 bases at V and 4 bases at J, with 13 bases in the middle. The CDR3 runs 14 residues.

The chain has TRBV30 and TRBJ2-7; D is unresolved. The CDR3 has 11 amino acids. V was pared by 4 bases and J by 4 bases, with 8 bases between. The germline CDR1 and CDR2 sequences are GTSNPN and SVGIG (reference sequence). CDR3: CAWTTRYEQYF. The CDR3 DNA follows: TGTGCCTGGACGACTCGATACGAGCAGTACTTC.

The chain links TRBV14 to TRBJ2-1; maybe TRBD1 (6 bases). CDR3 length: 14 residues. V lost 4 bases and J lost 2, with 9 bases in between. Per germline, CDR1 SGHDN and CDR2 FVKESK. Here the CDR3 DNA reads TGTGCCAGCAGCCCCGGGACACCCTACAATGAGCAGTTCTTC. It is translated as CASSPGTPYNEQFF.

In this sample, this clone turned up once. The V gene is TRBV19, the J gene TRBJ2-3, with D perhaps TRBD1 (5 bases). CDR3 length: 17 residues. The germline V and J ends were trimmed by 7 bases and 0 bases, with 20 bases remaining between them. The germline CDR1 and CDR2 sequences are LNHDA and SQIVND (reference sequence). Written as DNA, the CDR3 is TGTGCCAGTACCGCCCGTTTACAGGCGAGAAGCACAGATACGCAGTATTTT. Translated, it gives CASTARLQARSTDTQYF.

V and J are TRBV2 and TRBJ2-5, with no clear D. V lost 7 bases to trimming and J lost 4 bases, with 10 bases between them. The CDR3 covers 12 residues. Germline loops: CDR1 SNHLY, CDR2 FYNNEI. In DNA, the CDR3 is TGTGCCAGCACCCCGGCGGTAGAGACCCAGTACTTC. Protein product: CASTPAVETQYF.

The chain recombines TRBV2 with TRBJ1-1; D is possibly TRBD1 (5 bases). V lost 3 bases, J lost 1 base, and 6 bases lay in between. Germline V gives CDR1 SNHLY, CDR2 FYNNEI. This CDR3 contains 13 residues. Here the CDR3 DNA reads TGTGCCAGCAGTGACGACAGGAACACTGAAGCTTTCTTT. Its protein product is CASSDDRNTEAFF.

The chain couples TRBV18 to TRBJ1-3, with unresolved D. The V end lost 0 bases, the J end lost 4 bases, and 19 bases lay between the germline ends. Germline V gene data show CDR1 as KGHSH and CDR2 as LQKENI. The CDR3 spans 18 residues. In DNA, the CDR3 is TGTGCCAGCTCACCACCCACCGTGGGGAGCTTACGAGGAAACACCATATATTTT. Translated: CASSPPTVGSLRGNTIYF.

The chain combines TRBV30 with TRBJ1-6; 9 nucleotides align to TRBD1. V lost 3 bases and J lost 7; bases outside the gene matches: 7. Per the germline V gene, CDR1 is GTSNPN and CDR2 is SVGIG (reference sequence). The length of the CDR3 is 15 residues. For the CDR3, the DNA is TGTGCCTGGAGGATACCCGGGACAGGGAATTCACCCCTCCACTTT. This translates into CAWRIPGTGNSPLHF.

The V gene is TRBV7-9, the J gene TRBJ2-7; 9 positions match TRBD1. With V trimmed by 2 bases and J by 3 bases, 2 bases remained unmatched. Per germline, CDR1 SEHNR and CDR2 FQNEAQ (reference sequence). This CDR3 contains 14 residues. The CDR3 region has the DNA TGTGCCAGCAGCTTAACGGGACAGGGCTACGAGCAGTACTTC. Translating gives CASSLTGQGYEQYF.

This chain connects TRBV5-1 to TRBJ1-5; weak D call: TRBD1 (6 bases). The germline V and J ends were trimmed by 3 bases and 6 bases, with 13 bases remaining between them. CDR1 and CDR2 (germline): SGHRS, YFSETQ. The CDR3 spans 14 residues. CDR3 nucleotide sequence: TGCGCCAGCAGCTCTGGACAGAATGGTCAGCCCCAGCATTTT. Protein sequence: CASSSGQNGQPQHF.

This chain uses TRBV21-1 with TRBJ1-2; no DNA check was done on the table's D call, TRBD1. TRBV21-1 is flagged as a pseudogene. The CDR3 runs 14 residues. This chain's CDR3 is CASTSDRQCHGYTF. The CDR3 DNA reads as TGTGCCAGTACCTCCGACAGGCAATGTCATGGCTACACCTTC.

The rearrangement joins TRBV28 to TRBJ2-6, with 7 bases lining up with TRBD1. Germline-derived CDR1 and CDR2 are MDHEN and SYDVKM. Germline trimming cut 7 bases from V and 2 bases from J; bases unmatched to any gene: 11. The CDR3 contains 17 residues. Written as DNA, the CDR3 is TGTGCCAGCACCACCTTAACCGGGACAGCTGGGGCCAACGTCCTGACTTTC. Translation gives CASTTLTGTAGANVLTF. Based on the CDR3 plus reference TRBV28 and TRBJ2-6, the full variable domain is DVKVTQSSRYLVKRTGEKVFLECVQDMDHENMFWYRQDPGLGLRLIYFSYDVKMKEKGDIPEGYSVSREKKERFSLILESASTNQTSMYLCASTTLTGTAGANVLTFGAGSRLTVL.

The genes are TRBV19 and TRBJ2-1; 11 nucleotides line up with TRBD2. J gave up 3 bases and V 5 bases, and 3 bases lay outside the gene matches. The CDR3 sequence is 15 residues long. Germline lookup yields CDR1 LNHDA and CDR2 SQIVND (reference sequence). Here the CDR3 reads CASSGTSGSYNEQFF. For the CDR3, the DNA is TGTGCCAGTAGTGGTACTAGCGGGAGCTACAATGAGCAGTTCTTC.

The V gene is TRBV28, the J gene TRBJ1-5; 7 bases agree with TRBD1. In germline, CDR1 is MDHEN, CDR2 SYDVKM. Losses at the gene ends were 7 bases for V and 5 bases for J; bases not matched to a gene: 2. The CDR3 runs to 12 residues. This CDR3 is CASTTGDQPQHF. CDR3 in DNA: TGTGCCAGCACTACAGGGGATCAGCCCCAGCATTTT.

The chain employs TRBV4-1 and TRBJ1-4; D possibly corresponds to TRBD1 (5 bases). The CDR3 extends over 20 amino acids. V was shortened by 1 base and J by 0 bases, with 21 bases between the two germline ends. Germline lookup yields CDR1 MGHRA and CDR2 YSYEKL. For the CDR3, the DNA is TGCGCCAGCAGCCAAGGCTTGGGGTCAGGGAGGATCGCAACTAATGAAAAACTGTTTTTT. Residues: CASSQGLGSGRIATNEKLFF.

The genes are TRBV30 and TRBJ2-2, with D unresolved. Germline CDR1 is GTSNPN and CDR2 is SVGIG (reference sequence). CDR3 length: 13 residues. Trimming took off 3 bases at V and 1 base at J, with 6 bases between the two ends. The CDR3 coding sequence is TGTGCCTGGAGACAGCTGAACACCGGGGAGCTGTTTTTT. Translation gives CAWRQLNTGELFF. The full variable domain, in which reference TRBV30 and TRBJ2-2 provide the parts outside the CDR3, is SQTIHQWPATLVQPVGSPLSLECTVEGTSNPNLYWYRQAAGRGLQLLFYSVGIGQISSEVPQNLSASRPQDRQFILSSKKLLLSDSGFYLCAWRQLNTGELFFGEGSRLTVL.

J is TRBJ1-3 and V is TRBV15; TRBD1 might be the D (5 bases). Germline CDR1 is LNHNV and CDR2 is YYDKDF (reference sequence). The CDR3 totals 16 residues. V was clipped by 2 bases and J by 1 base, with 12 bases between them. The CDR3 loop is CATSRKRQLSGNTIYF. CDR3 in DNA: TGTGCCACCAGCAGAAAAAGACAGCTTTCTGGAAACACCATATATTTT.

The chain has TRBV5-4 and TRBJ1-1, with a weak D call TRBD1 (5 bases). Trimming took 2 bases from V and 1 from J, leaving 12 bases between them. The CDR3 runs to 15 residues. The germline V gene encodes CDR1 SGHNT and CDR2 YYREEE (reference sequence). As DNA, the CDR3 is TGTGCCAGCAGCTTCAGGGATGGAAAGAACACTGAAGCTTTCTTT. Translating gives CASSFRDGKNTEAFF.

This clone has a single count. The chain couples TRBV4-1 to TRBJ2-5; 8 bases fit TRBD1. Per germline, CDR1 MGHRA and CDR2 YSYEKL. The CDR3 spans 17 residues. V shed 1 base and J 4 bases; nucleotides not matched to a gene: 11. Written as DNA, the CDR3 is TGCGCCAGCAGCCAAGGGGGGGTCAGGGGGCGCGTAGAGACCCAGTACTTC. This translates into CASSQGGVRGRVETQYF.

This clone was detected a few times. The chain uses TRBV10-3 and TRBJ2-7; 7 nucleotides align to TRBD1. V was clipped by 2 bases and J by 6 bases; unmatched bases: 4. Per germline, CDR1 ENHRY and CDR2 SYGVKD. This CDR3 spans 13 amino acids. The CDR3 sequence is CAISEDRVREQYF. CDR3 coding DNA: TGTGCCATCAGTGAGGACAGGGTTCGCGAGCAGTACTTC.

This chain links TRBV6-6 with TRBJ2-7; 8 bases line up with TRBD1. This CDR3 region has 13 residues. Germline V gives CDR1 MNHNY, CDR2 SVGAGI (reference sequence). Trimming cost V 4 bases and J 2 bases; bases outside gene matches: 1. CDR3 sequence: CASSLTGAYEQYF. The CDR3 coding sequence is TGTGCCAGCAGTTTGACAGGGGCCTACGAGCAGTACTTC.

The V call is TRBV9, the J call TRBJ2-7, with 10 bases that match TRBD2. The CDR3 loop spans 14 amino acids. CDR1 and CDR2 (germline): SGDLS, YYNGEE. The J segment lost 7 bases and the V segment lost 1 base, leaving 5 bases of the junction unmatched. This CDR3 is CASSVSGRADEQYF. CDR3 bases: TGTGCCAGCAGCGTAAGCGGGAGGGCGGATGAGCAGTACTTC.